This TCR beta chain was identified in a study of T cell changes during pregnancy in multiple sclerosis. This CDR3 has 13 residues. V lost 3 bases and J 6 bases, leaving 12 bases between the germline ends. Germline lookup yields CDR1 SEHNR and CDR2 FQNEAQ (reference sequence). The repertoire was sequenced with immunoSEQ multiplex PCR; TCRdb's copy has only in-frame clones and lacks some. The data show some 99,000 clones, 92% seen once. This clonotype was sampled from a female donor in good health, enrolled as a control in a pregnancy study. The J gene is TRBJ2-7, the V gene TRBV7-9, with D tentatively TRBD2 (5 bases). The sample consisted of peripheral blood, taken after pregnancy. The CDR3 here is CASSFGDFGEQYF. The CDR3 nucleotides are TGTGCCAGCAGCTTCGGGGATTTTGGCGAGCAGTACTTC.